This paragraph reports one T cell receptor (beta chain). The target antigen is unknown. Assay execution proceeded at the deep level. Using immunoSEQ multiplex PCR, the repertoire was profiled, and TCRdb retains in-frame clones only, with some absent. The data contain about 1,500,000 clones, about 96% of them singletons. This sample is part of a study of shared clonotypes between healthy human individuals. Study-wide background: CD4 naive cells filled three plates per donor, CD4 memory three, CD8 naive two and CD8 memory one. Study-wide findings and caveats: Among the subsets, naive ones generally showed larger estimated richness than memory ones.

The donors, all of them Caucasian adults, lived in Nashville, Tennessee. The sequence came from a man aged 30 to 39 in good health. The sample consisted of naive CD4+ T cells sorted from blood. Noted subset: CD45RA+ positively selected.

The CDR3 here is CASSSSGRALNEQFF. For the CDR3, the DNA is TGTGCCAGCAGCTCTAGCGGGAGGGCTCTCAATGAGCAGTTCTTC. The V call is TRBV5-4, the J call TRBJ2-1; 12 bases are shared with TRBD2. Per germline, CDR1 SGHNT and CDR2 YYREEE (reference sequence). This CDR3 spans 15 amino acids. The junction had 4 bases not matched to a gene; V was cut back by 3 bases and J by 6 bases.